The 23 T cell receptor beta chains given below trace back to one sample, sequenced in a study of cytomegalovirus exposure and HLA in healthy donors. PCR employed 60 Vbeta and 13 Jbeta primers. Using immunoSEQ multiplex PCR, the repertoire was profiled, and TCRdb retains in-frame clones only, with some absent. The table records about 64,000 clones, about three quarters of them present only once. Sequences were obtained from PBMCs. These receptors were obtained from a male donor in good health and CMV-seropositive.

The DNA of the CDR3 is TGCGCCAGCATCGGGCAGTACTTC. Its translation is CASIGQYF. The chain combines TRBV23-1 with TRBJ2-7; D remains unclear. TRBV23-1 is placed among ORFs of uncertain function. CDR3 length: 8 amino acids. V dropped 7 bases and J dropped 9 bases, with 4 bases sitting between them.

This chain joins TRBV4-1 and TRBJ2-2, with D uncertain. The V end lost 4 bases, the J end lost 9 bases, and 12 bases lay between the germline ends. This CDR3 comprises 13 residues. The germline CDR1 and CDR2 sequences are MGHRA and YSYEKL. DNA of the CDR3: TGCGCCAGCAGCCCCCTGGGCCAGCGGGAGCTGTTTTTT. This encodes CASSPLGQRELFF.

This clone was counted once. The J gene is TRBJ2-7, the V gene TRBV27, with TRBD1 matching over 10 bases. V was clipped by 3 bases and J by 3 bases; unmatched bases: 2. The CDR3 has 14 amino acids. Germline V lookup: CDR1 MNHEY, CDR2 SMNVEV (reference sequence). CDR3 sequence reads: CASSFRDRGYEQYF. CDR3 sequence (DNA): TGTGCCAGCAGTTTCCGGGACAGGGGCTACGAGCAGTACTTC.

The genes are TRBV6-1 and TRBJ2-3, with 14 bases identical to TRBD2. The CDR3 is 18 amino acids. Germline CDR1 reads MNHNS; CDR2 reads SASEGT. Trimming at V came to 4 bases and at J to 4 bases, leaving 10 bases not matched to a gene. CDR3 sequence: CASSGSSAGLAGADTQYF. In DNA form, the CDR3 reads TGTGCCAGCAGTGGTTCTTCCGCGGGACTAGCGGGGGCAGATACGCAGTATTTT.

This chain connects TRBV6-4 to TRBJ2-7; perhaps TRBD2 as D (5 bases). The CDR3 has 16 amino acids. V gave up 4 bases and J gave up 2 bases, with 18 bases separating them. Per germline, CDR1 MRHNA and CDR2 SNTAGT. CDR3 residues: CASSGLWEPRAYEQYF. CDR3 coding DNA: TGTGCCAGCAGTGGACTCTGGGAGCCCCGGGCCTACGAGCAGTACTTC.

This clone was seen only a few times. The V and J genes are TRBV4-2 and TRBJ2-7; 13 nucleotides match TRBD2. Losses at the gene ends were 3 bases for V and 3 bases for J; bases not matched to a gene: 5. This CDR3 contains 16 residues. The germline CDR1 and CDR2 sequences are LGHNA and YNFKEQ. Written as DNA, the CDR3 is TGTGCCAGCAGCCAGGGGAGGACTAGCGGGAGCTACGAGCAGTACTTC. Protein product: CASSQGRTSGSYEQYF.

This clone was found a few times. The CDR3: CASASGLRNTIYF. The CDR3, as DNA: TGTGCCAGCGCCTCGGGTCTTCGGAACACCATATATTTT. V is TRBV7-2 and J is TRBJ1-3; D gene unclear. Germline values: CDR1 SGHTA, CDR2 FQGNSA. Trimming pared 8 bases from V and 7 bases from J, leaving 15 bases between. This CDR3 is built from 13 residues.

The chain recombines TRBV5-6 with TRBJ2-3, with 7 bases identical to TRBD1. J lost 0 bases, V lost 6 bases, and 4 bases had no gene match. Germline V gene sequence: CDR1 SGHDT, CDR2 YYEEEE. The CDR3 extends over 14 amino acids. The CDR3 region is CASTRTGSTDTQYF. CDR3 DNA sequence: TGTGCCAGCACCCGGACAGGTAGCACAGATACGCAGTATTTT.

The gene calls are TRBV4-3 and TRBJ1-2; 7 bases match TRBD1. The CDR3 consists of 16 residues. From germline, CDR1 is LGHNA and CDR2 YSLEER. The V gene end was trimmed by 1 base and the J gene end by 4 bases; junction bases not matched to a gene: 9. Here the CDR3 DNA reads TGCGCCAGCAGCCAAGGCACAGGGGAATACGGCTATGGCTACACCTTC. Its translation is CASSQGTGEYGYGYTF.

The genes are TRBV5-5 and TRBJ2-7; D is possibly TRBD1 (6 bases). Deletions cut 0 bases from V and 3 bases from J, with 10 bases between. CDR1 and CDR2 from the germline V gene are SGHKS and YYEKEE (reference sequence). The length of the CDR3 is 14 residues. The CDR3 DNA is TGTGCCAGCAGCTTGGCAGGGGAAAACTACGAGCAGTACTTC. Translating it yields CASSLAGENYEQYF. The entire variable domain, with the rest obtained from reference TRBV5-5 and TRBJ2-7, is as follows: DAGVTQSPTHLIKTRGQQVTLRCSPISGHKSVSWYQQVLGQGPQFIFQYYEKEERGRGNFPDRFSARQFPNYSSELNVNALLLGDSALYLCASSLAGENYEQYFGPGTRLTVT.

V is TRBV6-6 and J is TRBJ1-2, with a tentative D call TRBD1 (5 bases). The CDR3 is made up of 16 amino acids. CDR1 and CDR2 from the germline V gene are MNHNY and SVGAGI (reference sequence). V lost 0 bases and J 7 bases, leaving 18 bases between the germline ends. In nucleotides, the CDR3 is TGTGCCAGCAGTTACTCGAATGCAGGGACTGGCGCTGGCTACACCTTC. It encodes CASSYSNAGTGAGYTF.

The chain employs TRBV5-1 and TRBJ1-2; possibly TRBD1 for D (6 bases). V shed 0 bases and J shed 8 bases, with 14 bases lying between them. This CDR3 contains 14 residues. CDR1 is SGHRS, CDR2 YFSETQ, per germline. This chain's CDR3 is CASSLVAGAFGYTF. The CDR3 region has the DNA TGCGCCAGCAGCTTGGTGGCAGGGGCTTTCGGCTACACCTTC.

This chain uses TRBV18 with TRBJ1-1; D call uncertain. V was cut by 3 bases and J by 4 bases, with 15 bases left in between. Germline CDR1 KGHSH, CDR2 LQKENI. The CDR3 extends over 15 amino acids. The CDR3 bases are TGTGCCAGCTCACCCTGGCGGGATGAGAGCACTGAAGCTTTCTTT. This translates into CASSPWRDESTEAFF.

This chain's CDR3 is CASSLIPPNIGADTQYF. The CDR3 DNA follows: TGTGCCAGCAGCTTGATCCCCCCGAACATCGGGGCAGATACGCAGTATTTT. The chain links TRBV7-9 to TRBJ2-3; D possibly corresponds to TRBD2 (5 bases). Trimming shortened V by 3 bases and J by 4 bases, and 20 bases separated the two germline ends. Germline CDR1 is SEHNR and CDR2 is FQNEAQ (reference sequence). This CDR3 has 17 residues.

The CDR3 nucleotides read TGTGCCAGCAGCTCCACGGGGGGTTACACCACAGATACGCAGTATTTT. Amino acid sequence: CASSSTGGYTTDTQYF. V and J are TRBV5-5 and TRBJ2-3, with TRBD2 matching 7 bases. This CDR3 spans 16 amino acids. The germline V gene has CDR1 SGHKS and CDR2 YYEKEE (reference sequence). J lost 2 bases, V lost 3 bases, and 9 bases had no gene match.

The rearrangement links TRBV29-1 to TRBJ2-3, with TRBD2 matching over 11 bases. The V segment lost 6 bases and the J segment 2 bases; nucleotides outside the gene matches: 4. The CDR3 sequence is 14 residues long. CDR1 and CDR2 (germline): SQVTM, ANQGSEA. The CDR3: CSVPTSGTTDTQYF. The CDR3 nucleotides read TGCAGCGTCCCGACTAGCGGGACCACAGATACGCAGTATTTT.

The CDR3 reads CAWSVWSGGQTQYF. The CDR3 coding sequence is TGTGCCTGGAGTGTCTGGTCAGGGGGCCAGACCCAGTACTTC. The V gene is TRBV30, the J gene TRBJ2-5; 8 positions match TRBD1. The germline gives CDR1 GTSNPN, CDR2 SVGIG (reference sequence). The CDR3 runs to 14 residues. With 0 bases clipped from V and 6 bases from J, the junction kept 6 bases outside the gene matches.

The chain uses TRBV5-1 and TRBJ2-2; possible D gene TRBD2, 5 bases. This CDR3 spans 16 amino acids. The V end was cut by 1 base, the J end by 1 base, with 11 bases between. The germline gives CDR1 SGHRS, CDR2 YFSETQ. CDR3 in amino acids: CASSLRRSGNTGELFF. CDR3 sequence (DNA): TGCGCCAGCAGCTTGAGGAGGAGCGGGAACACCGGGGAGCTGTTTTTT.

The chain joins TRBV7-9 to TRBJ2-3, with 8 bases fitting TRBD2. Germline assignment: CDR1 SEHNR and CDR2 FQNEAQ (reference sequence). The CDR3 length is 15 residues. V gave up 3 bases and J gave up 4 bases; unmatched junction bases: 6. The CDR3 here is CASSFSLAGSDTQYF. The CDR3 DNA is TGTGCCAGCAGCTTCAGCCTAGCGGGCTCAGATACGCAGTATTTT.

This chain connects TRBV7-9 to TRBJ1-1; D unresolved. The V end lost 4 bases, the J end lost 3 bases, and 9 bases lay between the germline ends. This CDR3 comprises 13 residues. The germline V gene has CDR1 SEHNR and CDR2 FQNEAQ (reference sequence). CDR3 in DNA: TGTGCCAGCAGCTCCTTCGGGGACACTGAAGCTTTCTTT. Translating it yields CASSSFGDTEAFF.

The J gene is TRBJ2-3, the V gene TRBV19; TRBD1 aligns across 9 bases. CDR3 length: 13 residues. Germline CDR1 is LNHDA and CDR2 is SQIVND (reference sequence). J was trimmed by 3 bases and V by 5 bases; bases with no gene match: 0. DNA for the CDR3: TGTGCCAGTAGTGACAGGGGGACAGATACGCAGTATTTT. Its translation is CASSDRGTDTQYF.

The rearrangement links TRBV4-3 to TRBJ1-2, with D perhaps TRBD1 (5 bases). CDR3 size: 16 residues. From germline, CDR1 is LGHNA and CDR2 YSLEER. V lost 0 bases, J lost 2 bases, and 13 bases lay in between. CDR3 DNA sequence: TGCGCCAGCAGCCAAGATCATACGGGGGGGAACTATGGCTACACCTTC. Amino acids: CASSQDHTGGNYGYTF.

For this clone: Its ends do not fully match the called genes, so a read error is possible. The CDR3 DNA is TGTGCCAGCAGGCTTGGCTCGAACGCCGGGGAGCTGTTTTTT. It yields the protein CASRLGSNAGELFF. The chain couples TRBV6-5 to TRBJ2-2; no reliable D call. The CDR3 spans 14 residues. Germline V gives CDR1 MNHEY, CDR2 SVGAGI.